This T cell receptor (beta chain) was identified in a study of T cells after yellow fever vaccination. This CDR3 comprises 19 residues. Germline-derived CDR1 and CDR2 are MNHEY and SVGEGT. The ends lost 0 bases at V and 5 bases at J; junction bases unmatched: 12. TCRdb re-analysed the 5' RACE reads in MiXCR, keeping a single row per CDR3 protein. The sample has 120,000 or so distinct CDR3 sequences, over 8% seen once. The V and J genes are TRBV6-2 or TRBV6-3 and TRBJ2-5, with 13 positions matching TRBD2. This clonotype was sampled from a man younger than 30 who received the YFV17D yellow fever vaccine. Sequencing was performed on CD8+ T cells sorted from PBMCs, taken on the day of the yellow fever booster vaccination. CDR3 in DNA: TGTGCCAGCAGTTACTCCGTTGGACTAGCGGGGGAAAGGAGCGAGACCCAGTACTTC. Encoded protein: CASSYSVGLAGERSETQYF.